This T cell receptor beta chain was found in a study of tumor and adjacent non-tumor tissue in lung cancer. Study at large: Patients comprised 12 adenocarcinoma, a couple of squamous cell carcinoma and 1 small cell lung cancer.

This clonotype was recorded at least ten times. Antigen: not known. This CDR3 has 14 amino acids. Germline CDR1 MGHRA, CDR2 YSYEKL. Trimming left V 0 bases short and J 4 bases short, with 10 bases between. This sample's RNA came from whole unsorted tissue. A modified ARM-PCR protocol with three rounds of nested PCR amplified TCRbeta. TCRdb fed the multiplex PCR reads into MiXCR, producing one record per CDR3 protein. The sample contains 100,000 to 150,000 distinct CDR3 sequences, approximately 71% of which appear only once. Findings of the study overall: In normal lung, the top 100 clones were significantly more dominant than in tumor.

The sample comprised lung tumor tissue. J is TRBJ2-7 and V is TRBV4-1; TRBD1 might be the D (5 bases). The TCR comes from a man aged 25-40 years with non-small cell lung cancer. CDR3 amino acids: CASSQEGRVYEQYF. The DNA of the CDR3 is TGCGCCAGCAGCCAAGAAGGCAGGGTTTACGAGCAGTACTTC.